This TCR beta chain was captured in a study of radiotherapy plus CTLA-4 blockade in lung cancer. Germline V gene lookup returns CDR1 LNHDA and CDR2 SQIVND (reference sequence). V shed 5 bases and J 6 bases; nucleotides not matched to a gene: 7. This CDR3 has 14 residues. Some clones are missing from TCRdb's copy, which holds only in-frame ones; the method was immunoSEQ multiplex PCR. The sample has approximately 89,000 clones, about 85% seen once. Here the sequenced sample was peripheral blood, taken from a patient treated with radiotherapy plus ipilimumab. The receptor was derived from a human donor with non-small cell lung cancer that progressed on radiotherapy plus ipilimumab. This rearrangement joins TRBV19 to TRBJ2-3; TRBD2 matches 8 bases. CDR3 sequence: CASSVSGNRDTQYF. The DNA of the CDR3 is TGTGCCAGTAGTGTTAGCGGGAACCGGGATACGCAGTATTTT.